Each of the 26 T cell receptor beta chains below was sequenced from the same sample in a study of cytomegalovirus exposure and HLA in healthy donors. Primers: 60 Vbeta forward and 13 Jbeta reverse. Using immunoSEQ multiplex PCR, the repertoire was profiled, and TCRdb retains in-frame clones only, with some absent. The top ten clones hold about 1.7% of a sample with about 250,000 clones, around 90% of them seen once. The material sequenced was PBMCs. The source is a girl aged 2 to 10 in good health and CMV-seronegative.

The chain carries TRBV2 and TRBJ2-1; possibly TRBD2 for D (5 bases). Germline V lookup: CDR1 SNHLY, CDR2 FYNNEI. V gave up 7 bases and J gave up 6 bases, with 19 bases separating them. The CDR3 is 15 residues long. The CDR3 region has the DNA TGTGCCAGCACGGATGTAGGAACACTAGGCAATGAGCAGTTCTTC. This sequence encodes CASTDVGTLGNEQFF.

V gene TRBV5-4 combines with J gene TRBJ2-7, with 15 bases lining up with TRBD2. V was clipped by 4 bases and J by 5 bases; unmatched bases: 10. The CDR3 loop spans 17 amino acids. In germline, CDR1 is SGHNT, CDR2 YYREEE (reference sequence). CDR3 region: CASSRGLAGGDYNEQYF. The CDR3 nucleotides read TGTGCCAGCAGCCGGGGACTAGCGGGAGGTGATTACAACGAGCAGTACTTC.

V usage is TRBV5-5 and J usage is TRBJ1-5; possible D gene TRBD1, 5 bases. CDR3 length: 14 amino acids. From germline, CDR1 is SGHKS and CDR2 YYEKEE (reference sequence). Deletions cut 4 bases from V and 7 bases from J, with 15 bases between. The CDR3: CASSVTVSSQPQHF. CDR3 sequence (DNA): TGTGCCAGCAGCGTGACAGTTTCCTCCCAGCCCCAGCATTTT. Complete variable domain (other parts from reference TRBV5-5 and TRBJ1-5): DAGVTQSPTHLIKTRGQQVTLRCSPISGHKSVSWYQQVLGQGPQFIFQYYEKEERGRGNFPDRFSARQFPNYSSELNVNALLLGDSALYLCASSVTVSSQPQHFGDGTRLSIL.

This clone was recorded once. The CDR3 region is CASHGGTTYNSPLHF. In DNA form, the CDR3 reads TGTGCCAGCCACGGAGGCACCACCTATAATTCACCCCTCCACTTT. This chain connects TRBV11-2 to TRBJ1-6; D is uncertain. V was shortened by 8 bases and J by 2 bases, with 13 bases between the two germline ends. Germline V gene sequence: CDR1 SGHAT, CDR2 FQNNGV. This CDR3 is built from 15 residues.

J is TRBJ2-3 and V is TRBV5-4; 12 bases agree with TRBD2. The germline V gene encodes CDR1 SGHNT and CDR2 YYREEE (reference sequence). The CDR3 has 16 residues. The ends lost 3 bases at V and 3 bases at J; junction bases unmatched: 5. The CDR3 loop is CASSSRTSGVTDTQYF. CDR3 in DNA: TGTGCCAGCAGCTCAAGGACTAGCGGGGTAACAGATACGCAGTATTTT.

The genes are TRBV29-1 and TRBJ2-6; a possible D gene is TRBD2 (6 bases). V was pared by 0 bases and J by 0 bases, with 12 bases between. Germline values: CDR1 SQVTM, CDR2 ANQGSEA. CDR3 length: 17 residues. CDR3 sequence reads: CSVEDRDSYSGANVLTF. The CDR3 DNA reads TGCAGCGTTGAAGATCGGGACTCATACTCTGGGGCCAACGTCCTGACTTTC.

The chain combines TRBV30 with TRBJ1-5; no reliable D call. Looked up from germline, CDR1 is GTSNPN and CDR2 is SVGIG (reference sequence). Between the trimmed V and J ends, which lost 5 bases and 3 bases, there was a span of 14 bases. This CDR3 has 14 residues. Written as DNA, the CDR3 is TGTGCCTGGGGCCATGGCAGTTACAATCAGCCCCAGCATTTT. This sequence encodes CAWGHGSYNQPQHF.

The rearrangement links TRBV6-5 to TRBJ2-3; 8 positions match TRBD1. The CDR3 loop spans 15 amino acids. Germline V gene lookup returns CDR1 MNHEY and CDR2 SVGAGI. Trimming took 5 bases from V and 4 from J; bases not matched to a gene: 8. CDR3 amino acids: CASSAPGQAADTQYF. DNA of the CDR3: TGTGCCAGCAGTGCTCCGGGACAGGCCGCAGATACGCAGTATTTT.

The chain is built from TRBV7-2 and TRBJ2-1; 13 bases match TRBD2. Germline V gene data show CDR1 as SGHTA and CDR2 as FQGNSA. The V segment lost 5 bases and the J segment 2 bases; nucleotides outside the gene matches: 9. The CDR3 runs 18 residues. The CDR3 DNA sequence: TGTGCCAGCAGCAAACTAGCGGGAGGGCCTAAGACCTACAATGAGCAGTTCTTC. Translating it yields CASSKLAGGPKTYNEQFF.

In this sample, this clone turned up once. The J gene is TRBJ1-1, the V gene TRBV30, with a tentative D call TRBD1 (5 bases). V shed 5 bases and J shed 7 bases, with 14 bases lying between them. The CDR3 contains 12 residues. Germline-derived CDR1 and CDR2 are GTSNPN and SVGIG (reference sequence). The CDR3 coding sequence is TGTGCCTGGGGTAGGGGTTTCGGTGAAGCTTTCTTT. It translates to CAWGRGFGEAFF. The full variable domain, completed using reference TRBV30 and TRBJ1-1, is SQTIHQWPATLVQPVGSPLSLECTVEGTSNPNLYWYRQAAGRGLQLLFYSVGIGQISSEVPQNLSASRPQDRQFILSSKKLLLSDSGFYLCAWGRGFGEAFFGQGTRLTVV.

V is TRBV18 and J is TRBJ2-3; D uncertain. In germline, CDR1 is KGHSH, CDR2 LQKENI. Trimming stripped 0 bases from V and 0 bases from J, with 7 bases between. The CDR3 covers 15 residues. The CDR3 DNA follows: TGTGCCAGCTCACCACCGGCTGCCAGCACAGATACGCAGTATTTT. Its protein is CASSPPAASTDTQYF. The whole variable domain, filled in from reference TRBV18 and TRBJ2-3, reads NAGVMQNPRHLVRRRGQEARLRCSPMKGHSHVYWYRQLPEEGLKFMVYLQKENIIDESGMPKERFSAEFPKEGPSILRIQQVVRGDSAAYFCASSPPAASTDTQYFGPGTRLTVL.

The chain recombines TRBV11-2 with TRBJ2-1, with 8 positions matching TRBD1. Germline CDR1 SGHAT, CDR2 FQNNGV. The V segment lost 7 bases and the J segment 8 bases; nucleotides outside the gene matches: 13. The CDR3 spans 15 residues. In DNA form, the CDR3 reads TGTGCCAGCACCTTTACCCTCGACAGGGGCGATGAGCAGTTCTTC. It translates to CASTFTLDRGDEQFF.

The V call is TRBV11-2, the J call TRBJ2-7; TRBD2 might be the D (5 bases). Looked up from germline, CDR1 is SGHAT and CDR2 is FQNNGV. V gave up 5 bases and J gave up 7 bases, with 18 bases separating them. The CDR3 sequence is 14 residues long. The CDR3: CASSILLAQGEQYF. The CDR3 DNA follows: TGTGCCAGCAGCATACTCCTAGCCCAAGGGGAGCAGTACTTC.

The V and J genes are TRBV12-5 and TRBJ2-5, with D maybe TRBD1 (5 bases). CDR1 and CDR2 (germline): LGHNT, FRNRAP. The CDR3 has 13 residues. V was pared by 1 base and J by 4 bases, with 7 bases between. DNA of the CDR3: TGTGCTAGTGGTTTGGCTGGGGCAGAGACCCAGTACTTC. This gives the protein CASGLAGAETQYF.

The V call is TRBV7-9, the J call TRBJ1-4, with D maybe TRBD1 (5 bases). The CDR3 runs to 16 residues. In germline, CDR1 is SEHNR, CDR2 FQNEAQ (reference sequence). V was trimmed by 4 bases and J by 0 bases, leaving 12 bases between them. The chain's CDR3 is CASSSSDSATNEKLFF. The CDR3 nucleotides read TGTGCCAGCAGCTCATCAGACAGTGCAACTAATGAAAAACTGTTTTTT. Full variable domain (missing parts from reference TRBV7-9 and TRBJ1-4): DTGVSQNPRHKITKRGQNVTFRCDPISEHNRLYWYRQTLGQGPEFLTYFQNEAQLEKSRLLSDRFSAERPKGSFSTLEIQRTEQGDSAMYLCASSSSDSATNEKLFFGSGTQLSVL.

This clone was detected only once. This chain joins TRBV28 and TRBJ2-3; 10 bases fit TRBD1. This CDR3 comprises 15 residues. V was clipped by 6 bases and J by 4 bases; unmatched bases: 7. CDR1 is MDHEN, CDR2 SYDVKM, per germline. CDR3 nucleotide sequence: TGTGCCAGCAGGGTGGGACAGGGGAATTCAGATACGCAGTATTTT. Translated, it gives CASRVGQGNSDTQYF.

The rearrangement uses TRBV6-5 and TRBJ2-1, with D tentatively TRBD1 (6 bases). V was trimmed by 7 bases and J by 6 bases, leaving 10 bases between them. The CDR3 totals 12 residues. Germline-derived CDR1 and CDR2 are MNHEY and SVGAGI. CDR3 in amino acids: CASIGTLNEQFF. As DNA, the CDR3 is TGTGCCAGCATTGGGACACTCAATGAGCAGTTCTTC.

The chain links TRBV12-5 to TRBJ2-1, with a tentative D call TRBD1 (6 bases). V lost 7 bases, J lost 7 bases, and 26 bases lay in between. The CDR3 totals 17 residues. Germline-derived CDR1 and CDR2 are LGHNT and FRNRAP. The CDR3 sequence is CASELGREAGVMNEQFF. The CDR3 DNA reads TGTGCTAGTGAGCTGGGTCGCGAGGCAGGGGTCATGAATGAGCAGTTCTTC. The full variable domain, rest sourced from reference TRBV12-5 and TRBJ2-1, is DARVTQTPRHKVTEMGQEVTMRCQPILGHNTVFWYRQTMMQGLELLAYFRNRAPLDDSGMPKDRFSAEMPDATLATLKIQPSEPRDSAVYFCASELGREAGVMNEQFFGPGTRLTVL.

The chain has TRBV15 and TRBJ2-7, with 8 bases fitting TRBD2. V shed 0 bases, J shed 5 bases, and the junction held 9 bases outside the gene matches. This CDR3 contains 16 residues. The germline V gene has CDR1 LNHNV and CDR2 YYDKDF (reference sequence). This chain's CDR3 is CATSRDHTGGSNEQYF. In nucleotides, the CDR3 is TGTGCCACCAGCAGAGATCATACGGGAGGGTCCAACGAGCAGTACTTC.

V is TRBV25-1 and J is TRBJ2-1, with 10 positions matching TRBD2. In germline, CDR1 is MGHDK, CDR2 SYGVNS. The CDR3 contains 16 residues. V shed 4 bases, J shed 8 bases, and the junction held 11 bases outside the gene matches. CDR3 sequence (DNA): TGTGCCAGCAGTGGCCGTCGAGCCGGGACTAGCGATGAGCAGTTCTTC. Encoded protein: CASSGRRAGTSDEQFF.

V is TRBV7-9 and J is TRBJ1-1, with TRBD1 identical over 7 bases. Germline loops: CDR1 SEHNR, CDR2 FQNEAQ (reference sequence). This CDR3 spans 14 amino acids. Losses at the gene ends were 5 bases for V and 5 bases for J; bases not matched to a gene: 8. The CDR3 here is CASSPDRERTEAFF. In DNA, the CDR3 is TGTGCCAGCAGCCCAGACAGGGAAAGGACTGAAGCTTTCTTT.

The gene calls are TRBV30 and TRBJ1-6; possible D gene TRBD1, 5 bases. Germline CDR1 and CDR2: GTSNPN and SVGIG (reference sequence). V gave up 0 bases and J gave up 7 bases, with 10 bases separating them. The CDR3 spans 14 residues. The CDR3 sequence: CAWSVSGLNSPLHF. The DNA of the CDR3 is TGTGCCTGGAGTGTATCAGGGTTAAATTCACCCCTCCACTTT.

The V call is TRBV25-1, the J call TRBJ2-7; TRBD2 matches 9 bases. The CDR3 has 18 amino acids. Trimming took 5 bases from V and 4 from J; bases not matched to a gene: 18. The V gene's germline CDR1 is MGHDK and CDR2 SYGVNS. CDR3 in DNA: TGTGCCAGCAGTCCCGACTCTTGGGGCGGGAGGGCCCCATACGAGCAGTACTTC. It yields the protein CASSPDSWGGRAPYEQYF.

The chain joins TRBV7-9 to TRBJ2-1; TRBD2 aligns across 11 bases. CDR3 length equals 17 residues. In germline, CDR1 is SEHNR, CDR2 FQNEAQ (reference sequence). V was pared by 2 bases and J by 8 bases, with 11 bases of the junction left unmatched. The CDR3 nucleotides read TGTGCCAGCAGCTTACCCGCGGTAGCGGGAGGGAGGCATGAGCAGTTCTTC. Translating gives CASSLPAVAGGRHEQFF.

The J gene is TRBJ1-5, the V gene TRBV6-8; the match to TRBD1 covers 10 bases. Trimming at V came to 6 bases and at J to 0 bases, leaving 11 bases not matched to a gene. This CDR3 has 18 residues. CDR1 is MNHGY and CDR2 is SAAAGT in the germline V gene. CDR3 DNA: TGTGCCAGCAGGGGCCACGGACAGGGGGGCCATAGCAATCAGCCCCAGCATTTT. Its translation is CASRGHGQGGHSNQPQHF.

The chain links TRBV7-9 to TRBJ2-5; weak D call: TRBD1 (6 bases). Germline CDR1 SEHNR, CDR2 FQNEAQ (reference sequence). Trimming pared 5 bases from V and 2 bases from J, leaving 18 bases between. The CDR3 consists of 16 residues. The CDR3 DNA reads as TGTGCCAGCAGCACTCGACAGGCCCTCAGGCAAGAGACCCAGTACTTC. This codes for CASSTRQALRQETQYF. Variable domain in full (rest from reference TRBV7-9 and TRBJ2-5): DTGVSQNPRHKITKRGQNVTFRCDPISEHNRLYWYRQTLGQGPEFLTYFQNEAQLEKSRLLSDRFSAERPKGSFSTLEIQRTEQGDSAMYLCASSTRQALRQETQYFGPGTRLLVL.